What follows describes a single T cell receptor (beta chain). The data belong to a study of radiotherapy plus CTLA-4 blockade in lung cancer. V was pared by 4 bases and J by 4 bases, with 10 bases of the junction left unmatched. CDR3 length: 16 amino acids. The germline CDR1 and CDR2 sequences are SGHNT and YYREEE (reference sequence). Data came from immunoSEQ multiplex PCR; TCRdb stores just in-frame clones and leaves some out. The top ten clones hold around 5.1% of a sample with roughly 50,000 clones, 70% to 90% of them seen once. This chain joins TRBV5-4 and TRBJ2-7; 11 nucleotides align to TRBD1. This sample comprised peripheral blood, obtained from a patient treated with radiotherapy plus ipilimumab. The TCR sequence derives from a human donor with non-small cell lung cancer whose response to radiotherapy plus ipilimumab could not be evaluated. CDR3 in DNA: TGTGCCAGCAGCCGGGCGAGGACAGGGGGCAAATACGAGCAGTACTTC. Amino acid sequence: CASSRARTGGKYEQYF.